This T cell receptor (beta chain) stems from a study of T cell changes during pregnancy in multiple sclerosis. Profiled with immunoSEQ multiplex PCR; TCRdb holds only in-frame clones, not every one. The sample records around 69,000 clones, roughly 91% being singletons. The CDR3 loop spans 15 amino acids. Germline V gene sequence: CDR1 LNHDA, CDR2 SQIVND (reference sequence). V shed 7 bases and J 5 bases; nucleotides not matched to a gene: 8. The sequencing here drew on peripheral blood, taken in the third trimester of pregnancy. This TCR derives from a female donor with multiple sclerosis, enrolled in a pregnancy study. The genes are TRBV19 and TRBJ1-1; 12 positions agree with TRBD1. The chain's CDR3 is CASIMGQGARTEAFF. In DNA, the CDR3 is TGTGCCAGTATAATGGGACAGGGGGCGCGGACTGAAGCTTTCTTT. The full variable domain, completed using reference TRBV19 and TRBJ1-1, is DGGITQSPKYLFRKEGQNVTLSCEQNLNHDAMYWYRQDPGQGLRLIYYSQIVNDFQKGDIAEGYSVSREKKESFPLTVTSAQKNPTAFYLCASIMGQGARTEAFFGQGTRLTVV.